The source of this T cell receptor beta chain is a study of T-cell memory formation after mild COVID-19. This clonotype was recorded many times. The antigen remains unidentified. MiXCR was run by TCRdb on the 5' RACE reads, yielding one entry per CDR3 protein. Of about 290,000 distinct CDR3 sequences in the sample, roughly 18% are singletons; the top ten hold more than 20%. Trimming left V 6 bases short and J 0 bases short, with 9 bases between. CDR3 size: 14 residues. In germline, CDR1 is SNHLY, CDR2 FYNNEI. Whole-study findings and limits: CD4+ clones that contracted lay mainly in CM and EM; CD8+ ones lay in EMRA. Clones contracting day 15 to 85 were balanced CD4/CD8; later expanders leaned CD4+.

This clonotype was sampled from a man younger than 30 who had mild COVID-19 (a few samples of this study predate the infection). Cell type and time point are not known. V and J are TRBV2 and TRBJ1-5; D ambiguous. Sequencing was done on a sample of PBMCs or a T cell subset sorted from them (not recorded which). CDR3 bases: TGTGCCAGCAGGCCCGGAGGTAGCAATCAGCCCCAGCATTTT. Translation gives CASRPGGSNQPQHF.